Following are 9 T cell receptor beta chains from one sample sequenced in a study of regulatory T cells in long-lasting Graves disease. The time point here: newly diagnosed GD, antithyroid drugs for less than 3 months. After RNA was extracted from PBMCs, the TCR library was made from it. CDR3 regions were amplified by Arm-PCR using iRepertoire HTBI primers to build TCR beta libraries. TCRdb re-derived calls from the multiplex PCR reads in MiXCR, one entry per CDR3 protein. The profile shows hundreds of thousands of distinct CDR3 sequences, approximately 13% of them singletons. The sample was also reused in another study, on T cells in Graves' hyperthyroidism and ophthalmopathy.

Here the sequenced sample was peripheral blood mononuclear cells (PBMCs), taken at new diagnosis, from a patient treated with antithyroid drugs. Receptors originate from a man between 25 and 39 years old with Graves disease.

At least ten counts were recorded for this clonotype. The chain uses TRBV20-1 and TRBJ1-2, with 8 bases lining up with TRBD1. The germline V gene has CDR1 DFQATT and CDR2 SNEGSKA (reference sequence). V was pared by 6 bases and J by 5 bases, with 5 bases of the junction left unmatched. The CDR3 runs to 12 residues. CDR3 in amino acids: CSARDRKYGYTF. The CDR3 bases are TGCAGTGCCAGGGACAGGAAATATGGCTACACCTTC.

This clonotype appeared a single time. The chain has TRBV20-1 and TRBJ2-1; D not certain. V was cut by 5 bases and J by 7 bases, with 12 bases left in between. This CDR3 has 12 residues. Per germline, CDR1 DFQATT and CDR2 SNEGSKA (reference sequence). The CDR3 DNA follows: TGCAGTGCTCCGCCTGTCGGTAATGAGCAGTTCTTC. It codes for CSAPPVGNEQFF.

There are many counts of this clonotype. This chain connects TRBV7-2 to TRBJ1-1, with D possibly TRBD1 on 5 matching bases. The germline CDR1 and CDR2 sequences are SGHTA and FQGNSA. This CDR3 is 13 amino acids long. Trimming took off 6 bases at V and 4 bases at J, with 12 bases between the two ends. The CDR3 DNA follows: TGTGCCAGCAGTTCGGGGGGGAGCACTGAAGCTTTCTTT. Protein sequence: CASSSGGSTEAFF.

Comment on this clonotype: A clone one base away is much larger, so this may be a read error. The genes are TRBV24-1 and TRBJ1-1; D gene ambiguous. This CDR3 has 13 residues. Per the germline V gene, CDR1 is KGHDR and CDR2 is SFDVKD. V lost 8 bases and J 7 bases, leaving 16 bases between the germline ends. The CDR3 DNA reads as TGTGCCACCAATGAGGGCTTAGAGTTTGAAGCTTTCTTT. As protein: CATNEGLEFEAFF.

This clonotype was detected a few times. V and J are TRBV5-8 and TRBJ2-2; D unresolved. The CDR3 has 15 amino acids. Between the trimmed V and J ends, which lost 6 bases and 2 bases, there was a span of 14 bases. CDR1 is SGHTS, CDR2 YDEGEE, per germline. This chain's CDR3 is CASNWWAPNTGELFF. CDR3 nucleotide sequence: TGTGCCAGCAACTGGTGGGCTCCTAACACCGGGGAGCTGTTTTTT.

This clonotype was detected once. The chain has TRBV19 and TRBJ2-7; 8 bases are shared with TRBD1. V dropped 1 base and J dropped 8; count of bases not matched to a gene: 1. This CDR3 comprises 12 residues. Germline values: CDR1 LNHDA, CDR2 SQIVND (reference sequence). The CDR3, as DNA: TGTGCCAGTAGTATAGGACAGGGGAAGCAGTACTTC. This codes for CASSIGQGKQYF.

CDR3 residues: CASSQPSYEQYF. The CDR3 nucleotides read TGTGCCAGCAGCCAGCCGTCCTACGAGCAGTACTTC. V usage is TRBV12-3 or TRBV12-4 and J usage is TRBJ2-7; no definite D call. This CDR3 spans 12 amino acids. Trimming took off 6 bases at V and 1 base at J, with 7 bases between the two ends.

This clonotype turned up a few times. The J gene is TRBJ2-1, the V gene TRBV27; 9 bases are shared with TRBD2. V shed 2 bases and J 7 bases; nucleotides not matched to a gene: 12. The CDR3 is 17 residues long. Germline CDR1 MNHEY, CDR2 SMNVEV (reference sequence). CDR3 bases: TGTGCCAGCAGTTTAAGTAGCGGGAGCGGGGCCGCTAATGAGCAGTTCTTC. The encoded protein is CASSLSSGSGAANEQFF.

Many counts were recorded for this clonotype. The chain employs TRBV10-3 and TRBJ2-2; 14 nucleotides line up with TRBD2. The V gene's germline CDR1 is ENHRY and CDR2 SYGVKD. The V segment lost 7 bases and the J segment 7 bases; nucleotides outside the gene matches: 2. The CDR3 extends over 14 amino acids. The CDR3 loop is CAIKTSGRVGELFF. The CDR3 DNA reads as TGTGCCATCAAGACTAGCGGGAGGGTCGGGGAGCTGTTTTTT.